The present T cell receptor beta chain was sequenced within a study of CD8 T cells in ankylosing spondylitis. The CDR3 extends over 14 amino acids. Trimming left V 7 bases short and J 3 bases short, with 13 bases between. Germline V gene sequence: CDR1 PRHDT, CDR2 FYEKMQ (reference sequence). Quantitative 5'-RACE with molecular barcodes was used to make the TCR beta libraries. TCRdb independently ran MiXCR on the 5' RACE reads; one entry per CDR3 protein. Among a few hundred thousand distinct CDR3 sequences, around 20% were seen once, and the ten largest hold 7.8%. Points from the study as a whole: In ankylosing spondylitis blood, a motif of fewer than 10 highly homologous TCR beta variants appeared characteristic. Clones linked to disease, bearing a CD8+ phenotype, were relatively rare in peripheral blood. Reportedly, disease-linked clones are significantly enriched in ankylosing spondylitis patients' matched synovial fluid.

Regarding this clonotype: The antigen remains undetermined.

This TCR came from a male donor with ankylosing spondylitis or in good health (not recorded which). The chain is built from TRBV13 and TRBJ2-1, with a weak D call TRBD2 (6 bases). The sequenced material came from blood, either unsorted or a sorted T cell fraction (not recorded which). The CDR3 nucleotides read TGTGCCAGCACCGGGACTTCCGTCTACAATGAGCAGTTCTTC. Encoded protein: CASTGTSVYNEQFF.